This TCR beta chain was identified during a study of blood T cells in healthy people across ages. Sample-barcoded 5' priming and a J-beta primer mix drove a second PCR of roughly 6 to 12 cycles. MiXCR, applied by TCRdb to the 5' RACE reads, yields one record per CDR3 protein. Altogether around 1,100,000 distinct CDR3 sequences are present, 35% to 40% being singletons, with the ten largest covering around 13%. CDR3 length equals 12 residues. The germline V and J ends were trimmed by 5 bases and 6 bases, with 9 bases remaining between them. The J gene is TRBJ2-3, the V gene TRBV12-3 or TRBV12-4; perhaps D is TRBD1 or TRBD2 (5 bases each). Sequencing used blood. The source is a man aged 18 to 30 in good health. The CDR3 spells CASSGGRDTQYF. As DNA, the CDR3 is TGTGCCAGCAGTGGGGGTCGGGATACGCAGTATTTT.